This TCR beta chain was sequenced in a study of control samples from healthy donors and cancer patients. The method was immunoSEQ multiplex PCR; TCRdb's version includes in-frame clones alone and lacks a portion of them. The table records roughly 120,000 clones, around 88% of them present only once. The sample was blood. This receptor was identified in a woman aged 45 to 65 in good health.

In DNA, the CDR3 is TGTGCCACCAGCAGAACAGGGCGGGGGACTAATGAAAAACTGTTTTTT. Protein: CATSRTGRGTNEKLFF. The chain joins TRBV15 to TRBJ1-4; TRBD1 is a possible D gene (6 bases). CDR1 and CDR2 (germline): LNHNV, YYDKDF (reference sequence). Trimming pared 2 bases from V and 2 bases from J, leaving 12 bases between. The CDR3 spans 16 residues.